This TCR beta chain was recovered during a study of blood T cell repertoires in COVID-19. Study-wide context: PBMCs, B-cell-depleted T cells, or T cells provided the cDNA or gDNA that made up the material.

Germline CDR1 is SGDLS and CDR2 is YYNGEE. This CDR3 is built from 15 residues. V gave up 4 bases and J gave up 0 bases; unmatched junction bases: 4. As originally analysed: It was from reference gene primer amplification that nucleated cell counts were estimated. The protocol was immunoSEQ multiplex PCR, while the TCRdb copy is restricted to in-frame clones and leaves out a portion. That table gives V, J and clone size, and the DNA gave D and trimming. The sample records roughly 200,000 clones, over 75% being singletons. The chain uses TRBV9 and TRBJ1-2; 9 bases match TRBD1. Sample: peripheral blood. The sequence derives from a woman aged 80 or over with active or convalescent COVID-19. CDR3 sequence (DNA): TGTGCCAGCAGCCCTACAGGGGGCTCTAACTATGGCTACACCTTC. Amino acid sequence: CASSPTGGSNYGYTF.